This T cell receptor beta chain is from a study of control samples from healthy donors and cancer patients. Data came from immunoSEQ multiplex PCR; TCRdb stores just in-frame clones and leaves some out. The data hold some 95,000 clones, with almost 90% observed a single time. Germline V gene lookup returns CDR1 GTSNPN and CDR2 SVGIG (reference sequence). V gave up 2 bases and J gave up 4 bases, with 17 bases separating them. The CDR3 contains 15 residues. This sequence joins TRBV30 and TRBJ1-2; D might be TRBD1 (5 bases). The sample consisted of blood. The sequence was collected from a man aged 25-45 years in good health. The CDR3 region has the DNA TGTGCCTGGAGTTCCTCGGGGGGATCGTTCTATGGCTACACCTTC. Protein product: CAWSSSGGSFYGYTF.